There are many counts of the clone carrying this T cell receptor beta chain. The antigen is unknown. The sample is drawn from a study of response to subunit inactivated influenza vaccine. TCRdb reprocessed the RT-PCR reads via MiXCR and lists one record per CDR3 protein. Among 150,000 or so distinct CDR3 sequences, under 13% were seen once, and the ten largest hold under 15%. Study outcomes and limitations: Seasonal influenza vaccination, on each occasion, was suggested by the authors to recruit few new T cells.

The V and J ends lost 6 bases and 3 bases, in that order; junction bases with no gene match: 9. This CDR3 is built from 17 residues. Sample: non-naive T cells sorted from PBMCs, taken about 6 weeks after vaccination. The chain combines TRBV12-3 or TRBV12-4 with TRBJ2-3; 13 positions agree with TRBD2. This TCR came from a man in his forties or fifties who received an inactivated influenza vaccine. CDR3 loop: CASSRTRLAGGTDTQYF. The CDR3 DNA reads as TGTGCCAGCAGCCGGACTAGACTAGCGGGAGGAACAGATACGCAGTATTTT.